Sequencing of this T cell receptor (beta chain) was carried out in a study of identifying expanded T cells in peripheral blood. Study-wide points: Clone count variance between roughly 2-week samples rose with total template count.

In germline, CDR1 is SGHTA, CDR2 FQGNSA. V lost 5 bases, J lost 7 bases, and 18 bases lay in between. The CDR3 is 14 amino acids. Worth noting for this clone: No antigen is known for it.

The method was immunoSEQ multiplex PCR; TCRdb's version includes in-frame clones alone and lacks a portion of them. The sample includes some 81,000 clones, approximately 84% seen only once; the top ten take 15% to 20%. The rearrangement joins TRBV7-2 to TRBJ2-7; D is possibly TRBD1 or TRBD2 (5 bases each). The source material was blood. The receptor comes from a person between 18 and 70 years old in good health. CDR3 coding DNA: TGTGCCAGCAGCGTCTGGGACCCTCTTGCGGAGCAGTACTTC. It specifies CASSVWDPLAEQYF.